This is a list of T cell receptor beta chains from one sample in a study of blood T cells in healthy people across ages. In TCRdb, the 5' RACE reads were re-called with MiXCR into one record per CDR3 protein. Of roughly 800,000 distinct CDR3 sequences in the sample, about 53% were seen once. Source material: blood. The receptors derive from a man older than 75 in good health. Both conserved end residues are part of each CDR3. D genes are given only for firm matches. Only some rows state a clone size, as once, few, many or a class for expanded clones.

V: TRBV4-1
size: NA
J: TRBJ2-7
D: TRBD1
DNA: TGCGCCAGCAGCCTCCCACGCACAGGGGAGTCCTACGAGCAGTACTTC
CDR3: CASSLPRTGESYEQYF

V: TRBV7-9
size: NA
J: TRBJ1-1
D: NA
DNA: TGTGCCAGCCAGACGGCGGCGGGTACTGAAGCTTTCTTT
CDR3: CASQTAAGTEAFF

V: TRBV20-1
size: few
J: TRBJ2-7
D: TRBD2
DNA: TGCAGTGCTCCACGGACTAGCGGGAGTTACGAGCAGTACTTC
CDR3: CSAPRTSGSYEQYF

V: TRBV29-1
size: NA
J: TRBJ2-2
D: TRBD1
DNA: TGCAGCGTGACAGGGACAGGGGGCGGGGAGCTGTTTTTT
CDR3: CSVTGTGGGELFF

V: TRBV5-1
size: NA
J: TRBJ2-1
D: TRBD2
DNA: TGCGCCAGCAGCTTGGACGGCCTAGCGGGGTACAATGAGCAGTTCTTC
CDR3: CASSLDGLAGYNEQFF

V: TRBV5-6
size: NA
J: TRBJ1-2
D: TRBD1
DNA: TGTGCCAGCAGCTTGGCTACGGCAGGGGGTAACTATGGCTACACCTTC
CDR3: CASSLATAGGNYGYTF

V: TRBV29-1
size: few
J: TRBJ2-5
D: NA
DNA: TGCAGCGTTGAAAAAGGTTACCAAGAGACCCAGTACTTC
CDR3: CSVEKGYQETQYF

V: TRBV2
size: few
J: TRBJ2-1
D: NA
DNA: TGTGCTACGGGGTCCAATGAGCAGTTCTTC
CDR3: CATGSNEQFF

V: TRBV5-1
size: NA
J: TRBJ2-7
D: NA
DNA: TGCGCCAGCAGCTGCTCACCACCGTCCTACGAGCAGTACTTC
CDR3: CASSCSPPSYEQYF

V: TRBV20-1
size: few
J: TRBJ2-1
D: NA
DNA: TGCAGTGCTAGTGACAGAAGCTCCTACAATGAGCAGTTCTTC
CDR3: CSASDRSSYNEQFF

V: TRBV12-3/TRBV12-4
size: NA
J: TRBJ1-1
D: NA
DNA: TGTGCCAGCAGTTTTACGAACACTGAAGCTTTCTTT
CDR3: CASSFTNTEAFF

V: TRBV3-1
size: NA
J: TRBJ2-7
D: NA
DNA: TGTGCCAGCAGCCAATTAGGCAGGGCGAGCTCCTACGAGCAGTACTTC
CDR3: CASSQLGRASSYEQYF

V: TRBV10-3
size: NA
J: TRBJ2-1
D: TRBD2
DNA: TGTGCCATCAGTGAGCTTAGCGGGAGCTCCTACAATGAGCAGTTCTTC
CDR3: CAISELSGSSYNEQFF

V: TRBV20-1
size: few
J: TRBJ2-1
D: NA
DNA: TGCAGTGCCAGCCCCAGTTCAAGCTACAATGAGCAGTTCTTC
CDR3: CSASPSSSYNEQFF

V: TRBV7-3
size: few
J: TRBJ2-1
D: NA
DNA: TGTGCCAGCAGCTTAGGGGGGAGGCCAAGTGAGCAGTTCTTC
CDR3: CASSLGGRPSEQFF

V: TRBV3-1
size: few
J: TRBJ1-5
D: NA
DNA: TGTGCCAGCAGCTACAGCTCCCGGGCGAATCAGCCCCAGCATTTT
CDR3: CASSYSSRANQPQHF

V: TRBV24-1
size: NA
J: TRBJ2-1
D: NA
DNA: TGTGCCACCAGTGATCCGGGGAAACGTGAGCAGTTCTTC
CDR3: CATSDPGKREQFF

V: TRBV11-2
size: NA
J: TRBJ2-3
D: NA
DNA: TGTGCCAGCAGCTTAAAGAAGGTAGCGGAGACCACAGATACGCAGTATTTT
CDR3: CASSLKKVAETTDTQYF

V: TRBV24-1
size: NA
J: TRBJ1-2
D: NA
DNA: TGTGCCACCAGCGAAGGTTGGGGAAACTATGGCTACACCTTC
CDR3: CATSEGWGNYGYTF

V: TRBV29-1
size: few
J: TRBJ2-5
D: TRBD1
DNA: TGCAGCGTTGGACAGGGGAGATGGGAGACCCAGTACTTC
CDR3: CSVGQGRWETQYF

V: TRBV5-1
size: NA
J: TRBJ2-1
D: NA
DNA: TGCGCCAGCAGCTTGGGTGGGACCGAGTCCTTCAATGAGCAGTTCTTC
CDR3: CASSLGGTESFNEQFF

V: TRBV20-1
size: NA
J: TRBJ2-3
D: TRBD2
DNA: TGCAGTGCTAGCTCGACTAGCGGGAACACAGATACGCAGTATTTT
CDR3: CSASSTSGNTDTQYF

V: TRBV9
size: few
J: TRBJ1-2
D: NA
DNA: TGTGCCAGCAGCGTATCGGGGGGAGTATATGGCTACACCTTC
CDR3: CASSVSGGVYGYTF

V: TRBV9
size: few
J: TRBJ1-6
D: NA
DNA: TGTGCCAGCAGCGTAGGAGGTGGTTCACCCCTCCACTTT
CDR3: CASSVGGGSPLHF

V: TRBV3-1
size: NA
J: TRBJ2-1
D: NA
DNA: TGTGCCAGCGCACCGGGACGGTCTTACAATGAGCAGTTCTTC
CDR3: CASAPGRSYNEQFF

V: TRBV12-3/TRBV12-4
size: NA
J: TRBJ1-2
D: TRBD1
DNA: TGTGCCAGCAGTTTAGGACAGGGGGCCGCCACCTTC
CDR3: CASSLGQGAATF

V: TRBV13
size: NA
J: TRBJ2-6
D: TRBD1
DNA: TGTGCCAGCAGCGGACAGGGGGCTGGGGCCAACGTCCTGACTTTC
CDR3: CASSGQGAGANVLTF

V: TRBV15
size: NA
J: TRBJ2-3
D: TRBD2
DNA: TGTGCCACCAGCAGAGATCTAGGTAGCGGGCAGGCCAGATACGCGTATTTT
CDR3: CATSRDLGSGQARYAYF

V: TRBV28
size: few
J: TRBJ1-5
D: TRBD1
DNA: TGTGCCAGCAGTGGGACAGGGTATCAGCCCCAGCATTTT
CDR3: CASSGTGYQPQHF

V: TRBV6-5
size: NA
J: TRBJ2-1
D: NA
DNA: TGTGCCAGCAGTTACTTGGGAGCTAAGAGTGAGGAGCAGTTCTTC
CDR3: CASSYLGAKSEEQFF

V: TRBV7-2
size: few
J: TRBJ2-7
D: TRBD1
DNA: TGTGCCAGCAGCTTGGGACAGGTCAATGGCGAGCAGTACTTC
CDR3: CASSLGQVNGEQYF

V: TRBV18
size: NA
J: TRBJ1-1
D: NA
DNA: TGTGCCAGCTCACCACCCAGGGGCTACACTGAAGCTTTCTTT
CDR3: CASSPPRGYTEAFF

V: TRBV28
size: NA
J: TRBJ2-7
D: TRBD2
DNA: TGTGCCAGTCGGAGAGACGGGGGGTTTACCTACGAGCAGTACTTC
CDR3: CASRRDGGFTYEQYF

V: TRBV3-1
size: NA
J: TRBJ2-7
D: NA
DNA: TGTGCCAGCAGCCAAGGGGACCTCTTCAGGCAGTACTTC
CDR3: CASSQGDLFRQYF

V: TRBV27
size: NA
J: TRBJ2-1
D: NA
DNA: TGTGCCAGCAGTTTGGCCCCCAGCGCGCGGGCCAATGAGCAGTTCTTC
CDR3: CASSLAPSARANEQFF

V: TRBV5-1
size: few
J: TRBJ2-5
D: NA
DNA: TGCGCCAGCAGCACCCAAAGCTCGGAGACCCAGTACTTC
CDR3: CASSTQSSETQYF

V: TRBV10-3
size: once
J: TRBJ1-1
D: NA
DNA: TGTGCCATCAGTGAGCCCGGGACGAGCACTGAAGCTTTCTTT
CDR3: CAISEPGTSTEAFF

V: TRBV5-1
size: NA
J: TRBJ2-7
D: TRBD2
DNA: TGTGCCAGCAGCTTGAAAAACTTGGGACTAGCGGGAGCATACTCCTACGAGCAGTACTTC
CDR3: CASSLKNLGLAGAYSYEQYF

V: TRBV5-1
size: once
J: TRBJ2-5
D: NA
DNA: TGCGCCAGCCGGAGAGGCCAGCGGCAAGAGACCCAGTACTTC
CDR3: CASRRGQRQETQYF

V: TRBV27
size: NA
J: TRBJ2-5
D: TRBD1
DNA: TGTGCCAGCAGTCCGCTAACCGGGACAGGGGTTCAAGAGACCCAGTACTTC
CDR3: CASSPLTGTGVQETQYF

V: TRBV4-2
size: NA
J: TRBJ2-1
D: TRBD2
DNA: TGTGCCAGCAGCCAGGCGCGGCCTAGCGGCTACAATGAGCAGTTCTTC
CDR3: CASSQARPSGYNEQFF

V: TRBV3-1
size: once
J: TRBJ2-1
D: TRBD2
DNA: TGTGCCAGCAGCTATAGCGGGAGGGCCGGGGAGCAGTTCTTC
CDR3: CASSYSGRAGEQFF

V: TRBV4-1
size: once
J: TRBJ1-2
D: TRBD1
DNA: TGCGCCAGCAGCCAGGTAAACAGGGGGGCCTATGGCTACACCTTC
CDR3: CASSQVNRGAYGYTF

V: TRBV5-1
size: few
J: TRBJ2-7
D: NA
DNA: TGCGCCAGCAGCTTGGACCAAGGCGGCGAGCAGTACTTC
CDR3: CASSLDQGGEQYF

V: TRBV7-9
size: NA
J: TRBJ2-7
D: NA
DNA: TGTGCCAGCAGCTTAGTGGGCTCCACCTACGAGCAGTACTTC
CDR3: CASSLVGSTYEQYF

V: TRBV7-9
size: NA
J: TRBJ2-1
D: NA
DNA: TGTGCCAGCAGCTACACTGACAATGAGCAGTTCTTC
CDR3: CASSYTDNEQFF

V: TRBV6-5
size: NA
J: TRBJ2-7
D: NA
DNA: TGTGCCAGCAATAGGGACGGGACCCACTACGAGCAGTACTTC
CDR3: CASNRDGTHYEQYF

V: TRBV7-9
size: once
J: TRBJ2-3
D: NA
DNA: TGTGCCAGCAGACGGGCAGTAGGCGCAGATACGCAGTATTTT
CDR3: CASRRAVGADTQYF

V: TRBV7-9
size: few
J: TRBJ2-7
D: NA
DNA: TGTGCCAGCAGCCCCGTCGGTTCCTACGAGCAGTACTTC
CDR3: CASSPVGSYEQYF

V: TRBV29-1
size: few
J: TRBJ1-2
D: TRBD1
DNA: TGCAGCGTTGGTTTCCAGGGGGCAGGCTACACCTTC
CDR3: CSVGFQGAGYTF

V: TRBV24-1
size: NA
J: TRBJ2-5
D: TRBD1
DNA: TGTGTCACCAGTGATTTGCGCAAGGGGGCTACGGAGACCCAGTACTTC
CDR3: CVTSDLRKGATETQYF

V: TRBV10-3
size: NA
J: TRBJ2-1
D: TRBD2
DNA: TGTGCCATCAGTGCTGATCCACTAGCGGGAAACTACAATGAGCAGTTCTTC
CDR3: CAISADPLAGNYNEQFF

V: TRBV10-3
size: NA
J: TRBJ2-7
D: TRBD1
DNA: TGTGCCATCAGTAACACCGGGACAGGGAGCATCTACGAGCAGTACTTC
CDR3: CAISNTGTGSIYEQYF

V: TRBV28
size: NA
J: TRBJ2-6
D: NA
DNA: TGTGCCAGCAGGGCCGGGAACGTCCTGACTTTC
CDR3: CASRAGNVLTF

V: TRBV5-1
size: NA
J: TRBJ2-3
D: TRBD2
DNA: TGCGCCAGCAGCTCCTTTAGCGGGAGCGGCACAGATACGCAGTATTTT
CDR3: CASSSFSGSGTDTQYF